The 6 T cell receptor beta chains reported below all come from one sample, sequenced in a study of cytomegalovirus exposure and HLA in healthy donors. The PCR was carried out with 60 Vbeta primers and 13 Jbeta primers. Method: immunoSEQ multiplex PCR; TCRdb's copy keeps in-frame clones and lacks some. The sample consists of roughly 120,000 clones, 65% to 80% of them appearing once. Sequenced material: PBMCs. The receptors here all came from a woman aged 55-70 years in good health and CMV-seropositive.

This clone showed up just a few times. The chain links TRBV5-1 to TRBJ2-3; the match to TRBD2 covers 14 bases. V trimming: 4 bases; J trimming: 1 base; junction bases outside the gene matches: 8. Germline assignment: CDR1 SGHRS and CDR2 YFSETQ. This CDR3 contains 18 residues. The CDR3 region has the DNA TGCGCCAGCAGCCCCGGACTAGCGGGAGGTCACGGCACAGATACGCAGTATTTT. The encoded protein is CASSPGLAGGHGTDTQYF.

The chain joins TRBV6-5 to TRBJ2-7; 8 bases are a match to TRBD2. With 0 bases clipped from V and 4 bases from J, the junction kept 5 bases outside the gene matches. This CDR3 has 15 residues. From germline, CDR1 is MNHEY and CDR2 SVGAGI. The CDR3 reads CASSYSGPGGYEQYF. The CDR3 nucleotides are TGTGCCAGCAGTTACTCAGGGCCGGGGGGGTACGAGCAGTACTTC.

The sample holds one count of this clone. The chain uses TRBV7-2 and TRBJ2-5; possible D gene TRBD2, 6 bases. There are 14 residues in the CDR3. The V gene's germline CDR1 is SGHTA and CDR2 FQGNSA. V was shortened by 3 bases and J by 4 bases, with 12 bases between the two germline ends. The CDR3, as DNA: TGTGCCAGCAGCTTCGTCGGGGGAATAGAGACCCAGTACTTC. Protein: CASSFVGGIETQYF.

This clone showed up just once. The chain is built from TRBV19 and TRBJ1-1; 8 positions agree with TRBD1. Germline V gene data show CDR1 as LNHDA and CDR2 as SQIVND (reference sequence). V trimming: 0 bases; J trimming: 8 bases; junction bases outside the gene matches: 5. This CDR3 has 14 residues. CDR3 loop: CASSIDRGQGEAFF. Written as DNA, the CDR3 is TGTGCCAGTAGTATAGACAGAGGACAGGGAGAAGCTTTCTTT.

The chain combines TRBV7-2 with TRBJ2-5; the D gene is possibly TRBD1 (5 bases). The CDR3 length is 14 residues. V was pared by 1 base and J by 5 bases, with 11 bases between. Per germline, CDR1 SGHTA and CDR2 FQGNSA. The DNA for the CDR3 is TGTGCCAGCAGCTTAGGGGGCCGGCCGGAGACCCAGTACTTC. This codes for CASSLGGRPETQYF. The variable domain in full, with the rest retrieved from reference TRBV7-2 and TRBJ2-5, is GAGVSQSPSNKVTEKGKDVELRCDPISGHTALYWYRQSLGQGLEFLIYFQGNSAPDKSGLPSDRFSAERTGGSVSTLTIQRTQQEDSAVYLCASSLGGRPETQYFGPGTRLLVL.

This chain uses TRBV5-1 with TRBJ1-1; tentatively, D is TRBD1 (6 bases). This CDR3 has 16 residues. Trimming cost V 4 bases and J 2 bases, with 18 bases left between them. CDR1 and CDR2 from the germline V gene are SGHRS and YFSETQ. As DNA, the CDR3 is TGCGCCAGCAGCGAGAGGACAGTATCACTTAACACTGAAGCTTTCTTT. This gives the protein CASSERTVSLNTEAFF.